This T cell receptor (beta chain) was profiled in a study of blood T cell repertoires in COVID-19. Across the study: Material from acute and convalescent COVID-19 was sourced from the United States, Italy and Spain. PBMCs, B-cell-depleted T cells, or T cells provided the cDNA or gDNA that made up the material.

This CDR3 contains 16 residues. J gave up 4 bases and V 2 bases, and 6 bases lay outside the gene matches. Germline CDR1 and CDR2: SEHNR and FQNEAQ (reference sequence). How the authors handled the data: Amplified reference gene primers provided the basis for estimating nucleated cell counts. Assay: immunoSEQ multiplex PCR; the TCRdb copy retains only in-frame clones and omits some. The V and J calls and clone size come from that table; D and trimming were worked out from the DNA. Among some 200,000 clones listed, 65% to 85% were seen once. The TCR sequence derives from a woman in her sixties or seventies with acute or convalescent COVID-19. The sample consisted of peripheral blood. The rearrangement uses TRBV7-9 and TRBJ2-5; TRBD1 matches 11 bases. CDR3: CASSLWWTGGVETQYF. Here the CDR3 DNA reads TGTGCCAGCAGCTTATGGTGGACAGGGGGCGTAGAGACCCAGTACTTC.